The T cell receptor beta chain described here comes from a study of OX40 agonist ivuxolimab in advanced cancers. In the study overall: Patients receiving dose escalation had hepatocellular carcinoma, melanoma, renal cell or head and neck cancer. Partial responses were achieved by three patients, of whom one had hepatocellular carcinoma and two had cutaneous melanoma. Approximately 41% of patients had received prior checkpoint inhibitor therapy. Findings and caveats of the study: CD8+ T cells were the subset that, on average, had more expanded clones than CD4+.

Germline-derived CDR1 and CDR2 are MNHEY and SMNVEV (reference sequence). The CDR3 has 13 residues. V dropped 10 bases and J dropped 0 bases, with 13 bases sitting between them. For this clone: Its antigen is currently unknown.

Some clones are missing from TCRdb's copy, which holds only in-frame ones; the method was immunoSEQ multiplex PCR. In the table there are approximately 60,000 clones, approximately 92% of which are singletons. The input for sequencing was CD4+ or CD8+ T cells sorted from blood, taken in a trial of the OX40 agonist ivuxolimab. The gene calls are TRBV27 and TRBJ2-7; maybe TRBD2 (5 bases). The clonotype originates from an adult with an advanced solid tumor such as melanoma, head and neck, liver or kidney cancer. CDR3: CATGLSSSYEQYF. DNA for the CDR3: TGTGCCACCGGACTCTCGAGCTCCTACGAGCAGTACTTC.